This T cell receptor (beta chain) came from a study of shared clonotypes between healthy human individuals. Study information: Donors were a couple of women and a few men aged 18 to 49. The plates for each donor numbered three CD4 naive, three CD4 memory, two CD8 naive and one CD8 memory.

Each subset's genomic DNA was split evenly across several immunoSEQ plates. Sequencing used immunoSEQ multiplex PCR; TCRdb keeps in-frame clones, though not all of them. The sample contains about 2 million clones, roughly 94% of which appear only once. CDR3 length: 15 amino acids. Germline V CDR1 and CDR2: SGHTA, FQGNSA. V dropped 0 bases and J dropped 3 bases, with 9 bases sitting between them. The chain combines TRBV7-2 with TRBJ1-5; D may be TRBD1 (5 bases). This sequence was found in a man younger than 35 in good health. Sequencing was performed on naive CD4+ T cells sorted from blood. Subset noted: CD45RA+ positively selected. The CDR3 loop is CASSLARDLNQPQHF. The CDR3 DNA follows: TGTGCCAGCAGCTTAGCCCGGGACCTCAATCAGCCCCAGCATTTT.